Below are 18 T cell receptor beta chains sequenced from a single sample in a study of blood T cell repertoires in COVID-19. Here immunoSEQ multiplex PCR was the method, and the copy in TCRdb shows in-frame clones only, minus some. This sample yields fewer than 250,000 clones, of which roughly 82% are seen a single time; about 12% belongs to the top ten. Specimen: peripheral blood. The receptors originated from a woman aged 40 to 49 with acute or convalescent COVID-19.

V is TRBV3-1 (or the pseudogene TRBV3-2) and J is TRBJ2-3; D ambiguous. V lost 1 base, J lost 2 bases, and 10 bases lay in between. Germline CDR1 LGHDT, CDR2 YNNKEL (reference sequence). The CDR3 totals 15 residues. In DNA, the CDR3 is TGTGCCAGCAGCCAAGCCCCCGTATCCACAGATACGCAGTATTTT. Its protein product is CASSQAPVSTDTQYF.

The V gene is TRBV3-1 (or the pseudogene TRBV3-2), the J gene TRBJ1-1; D ambiguous. Trimming took 1 base from V and 0 from J, leaving 12 bases between them. This CDR3 has 16 amino acids. Germline values: CDR1 LGHDT, CDR2 YNNKEL (reference sequence). The CDR3 DNA sequence: TGTGCCAGCAGCCAAGTATTGGGCCAGGTGAACACTGAAGCTTTCTTT. Protein sequence: CASSQVLGQVNTEAFF.

This chain joins TRBV24-1 and TRBJ2-5; 7 bases align to TRBD1. With 2 bases clipped from V and 1 base from J, the junction kept 3 bases outside the gene matches. This CDR3 region has 15 residues. CDR1 is KGHDR, CDR2 SFDVKD, per germline. CDR3 loop: CATSDSRTGQETQYF. The CDR3 nucleotides are TGTGCCACCAGTGATTCCCGGACAGGCCAAGAGACCCAGTACTTC.

V is TRBV5-6 and J is TRBJ2-7; 10 positions match TRBD1. There are 14 residues in the CDR3. J gave up 3 bases and V 4 bases, and 4 bases lay outside the gene matches. In germline, CDR1 is SGHDT, CDR2 YYEEEE. Here the CDR3 DNA reads TGTGCCAGCAGCGGGACAGGGGTCGTCTACGAGCAGTACTTC. Its translation: CASSGTGVVYEQYF.

The chain combines TRBV13 with TRBJ2-5; 13 bases fit TRBD2. V was clipped by 5 bases and J by 13 bases; unmatched bases: 13. CDR3 length equals 15 residues. Germline loops: CDR1 PRHDT, CDR2 FYEKMQ (reference sequence). CDR3 sequence: CASSIERTSGSRLYF. DNA of the CDR3: TGTGCCAGCAGCATAGAACGGACTAGCGGGAGCCGTCTGTACTTC.

The rearrangement joins TRBV14 to TRBJ2-1; D call uncertain. Germline V gene lookup returns CDR1 SGHDN and CDR2 FVKESK. This CDR3 is 18 amino acids long. Trimming removed 5 bases at V and 5 bases at J, with 25 bases between. The CDR3 spells CASSKRLGTLGRNNEQFF. The CDR3 DNA sequence: TGTGCCAGCAGCAAAAGACTGGGTACACTGGGTCGCAACAATGAGCAGTTCTTC.

The V call is TRBV10-2, the J call TRBJ2-2; TRBD2 agrees at 9 bases. Looked up from germline, CDR1 is WSHSY and CDR2 is SAAADI. The J segment lost 4 bases and the V segment lost 5 bases, leaving 8 bases of the junction unmatched. The CDR3 has 16 residues. The chain's CDR3 is CASSPPGTSPTGELFF. CDR3 bases: TGCGCCAGCAGTCCCCCCGGGACTAGCCCCACCGGGGAGCTGTTTTTT.

The chain is built from TRBV2 and TRBJ2-7; D not certain. The length of the CDR3 is 11 residues. Per the germline V gene, CDR1 is SNHLY and CDR2 is FYNNEI. V was pared by 4 bases and J by 7 bases, with 8 bases between. CDR3 protein: CASSASREQYF. Here the CDR3 DNA reads TGTGCCAGCAGTGCCTCGAGAGAGCAGTACTTC.

The genes are TRBV10-2 and TRBJ2-6; 8 positions match TRBD2. The CDR3 extends over 16 amino acids. Germline V CDR1 and CDR2: WSHSY, SAAADI. Trimming cost V 4 bases and J 2 bases; bases outside gene matches: 4. CDR3 sequence: CASSVVAGTGANVLTF. The CDR3 DNA follows: TGCGCCAGCAGTGTAGTAGCGGGAACTGGGGCCAACGTCCTGACTTTC.

This sequence joins TRBV6-5 and TRBJ1-4; D possibly corresponds to TRBD1 (5 bases). V lost 6 bases to trimming and J lost 7 bases, with 9 bases between them. Germline V gene data show CDR1 as MNHEY and CDR2 as SVGAGI. The CDR3 is 12 amino acids. CDR3 amino acids: CASRATGEKLFF. In nucleotides, the CDR3 is TGTGCCAGCAGAGCTACAGGTGAAAAACTGTTTTTT.

V is TRBV29-1 and J is TRBJ2-7, with D possibly TRBD1 on 6 matching bases. CDR1 and CDR2 (germline): SQVTM, ANQGSEA. The V gene lost 4 bases and the J gene lost 0 bases, with 13 bases spanning the gap. The length of the CDR3 is 14 residues. The CDR3 region has the DNA TGCAGCGTTGTCGGAGGACAGAGCTCCTACGAGCAGTACTTC. It specifies CSVVGGQSSYEQYF.

The CDR3: CASSQVGRNTDTQYF. CDR3 sequence (DNA): TGTGCCAGCAGCCAAGTGGGGCGCAACACAGATACGCAGTATTTT. This sequence joins TRBV3-1 (or the pseudogene TRBV3-2) and TRBJ2-3, with D perhaps TRBD1 (5 bases). Trimming took off 1 base at V and 2 bases at J, with 10 bases between the two ends. CDR1 LGHDT and CDR2 YNNKEL come from the germline V gene (reference sequence). The CDR3 covers 15 residues.

The V call is TRBV14, the J call TRBJ2-7; no definite D call. V lost 4 bases and J 2 bases, leaving 18 bases between the germline ends. The CDR3 spans 16 residues. The germline CDR1 and CDR2 sequences are SGHDN and FVKESK. CDR3 coding DNA: TGTGCCAGCAGCCCAGTGGGCCAGCCGAACACCTACGAGCAGTACTTC. It translates to CASSPVGQPNTYEQYF. Based on the CDR3 plus reference TRBV14 and TRBJ2-7, the full variable domain is EAGVTQFPSHSVIEKGQTVTLRCDPISGHDNLYWYRRVMGKEIKFLLHFVKESKQDESGMPNNRFLAERTGGTYSTLKVQPAELEDSGVYFCASSPVGQPNTYEQYFGPGTRLTVT.

The V and J genes are TRBV7-2 and TRBJ2-3; D might be TRBD2 (6 bases). Germline values: CDR1 SGHTA, CDR2 FQGNSA. The ends were cut back, 5 bases at V and 5 bases at J, with 11 bases in the middle. The CDR3 loop spans 13 amino acids. This CDR3 reads CASSKRGGDTQYF. In DNA form, the CDR3 reads TGTGCCAGCAGCAAGAGGGGAGGAGATACGCAGTATTTT.

The chain links TRBV29-1 to TRBJ2-7, with 9 bases matching TRBD2. Per germline, CDR1 SQVTM and CDR2 ANQGSEA. The CDR3 is 14 residues long. V was clipped by 7 bases and J by 3 bases; unmatched bases: 10. CDR3 bases: TGCAGCGCCCGGGTAGCGGGGGACAGCTACGAGCAGTACTTC. This translates into CSARVAGDSYEQYF.

The genes are TRBV19 and TRBJ2-1; no definite D call. The germline gives CDR1 LNHDA, CDR2 SQIVND (reference sequence). The CDR3 length is 13 residues. V was trimmed by 4 bases and J by 10 bases, leaving 14 bases between them. The CDR3 loop reads CASSTSTSVEQFF. CDR3 nucleotides: TGTGCCAGTAGTACATCTACCTCGGTCGAGCAGTTCTTC.

V gene TRBV6-5 combines with J gene TRBJ1-1, with TRBD1 matching 8 bases. Germline CDR1 MNHEY, CDR2 SVGAGI. The CDR3 totals 15 residues. The V segment lost 2 bases and the J segment 6 bases; nucleotides outside the gene matches: 8. The CDR3 sequence is CASSYQGQGLSEAFF. The CDR3 DNA sequence: TGTGCCAGCAGTTACCAAGGACAGGGTCTCTCTGAAGCTTTCTTT.

V gene TRBV19 combines with J gene TRBJ1-1; D perhaps matches TRBD1 (5 bases). This CDR3 spans 16 amino acids. CDR1 LNHDA and CDR2 SQIVND come from the germline V gene (reference sequence). Trimming took off 1 base at V and 0 bases at J, with 12 bases between the two ends. The CDR3 DNA sequence: TGTGCCAGTAGTATAGGCAGACAGAGATTGAACACTGAAGCTTTCTTT. Its translation is CASSIGRQRLNTEAFF.